The clone carrying this T cell receptor (beta chain) was recorded many times. Documented time point: sample taken at primary tumor resection. The authors sequenced whole RNA from tumor, nontumor lung or frozen PBMC without sorting. Unique molecular identifiers, one per molecule, were present on every TCR cDNA molecule. TCRdb re-called the 5' RACE reads with MiXCR, one entry per CDR3 protein. The sample has 40,000 to 45,000 distinct CDR3 sequences, roughly an eighth seen once. This sample was included in a study of spatial heterogeneity in lung cancer. The CDR3 has 16 amino acids. The ends were cut back, 3 bases at V and 5 bases at J, with 14 bases in the middle. Germline V gives CDR1 MRHNA, CDR2 SNTAGT.

This specimen consisted of PBMCs, obtained at surgery. This receptor was identified in a male donor with early-stage non-small cell lung cancer. The chain joins TRBV6-4 to TRBJ1-6; TRBD1 might be the D (5 bases). The DNA for the CDR3 is TGTGCCAGCAGTGAAAGTTACGGGGCTGATAATTCACCCCTCCACTTT. This gives the protein CASSESYGADNSPLHF.